Reported below is one T cell receptor (beta chain). What it binds is unknown. One junction end disagrees with the germline gene, perhaps due to a read error. The same CDR3 arises from other DNA sequences in this sample as well. The sample originates from a study of OX40 agonist ivuxolimab in advanced cancers. Study findings and constraints: Dosing at 0.1 to 3.0 mg/kg was accompanied by clonal expansion of CD4+ and CD8+ blood T cells by week 6.

Using immunoSEQ multiplex PCR, the repertoire was profiled, and TCRdb retains in-frame clones only, with some absent. The repertoire holds around 54,000 clones, 90% to 95% seen once, with approximately 12% in the top ten. Blood sampling took place at baseline, cycle 4 day 1, and cycle 7 day 1. Germline V CDR1 and CDR2: WSHSY, SAAADI. The CDR3 is made up of 16 amino acids. The sample in question was CD4+ or CD8+ T cells sorted from blood, obtained in a trial of the OX40 agonist ivuxolimab. The chain combines TRBV10-2 with TRBJ2-7; 7 bases map to TRBD2. This TCR derives from an adult with an advanced solid tumor such as melanoma, head and neck, liver or kidney cancer. CDR3 bases: TGCGCCAGCACCGAGTCCGGAAGCGGGATCGGCTACGAGCAGTATTTC. Its protein is CASTESGSGIGYEQYF.